The T cell receptor (beta chain) under discussion was sequenced for a study of T cells in Graves' hyperthyroidism and ophthalmopathy. Study background: Peripheral blood draws took place at initial diagnosis, ahead of any treatment. General observations from the study: Most thyroid clonotypes with frequency above 0.001 were detected in blood.

Any patient presenting with uncontrolled infection, other autoimmune disease, pregnancy or lactation was left out. The PBMCs had their origin in 10 ml of fresh peripheral blood. The germline CDR1 and CDR2 sequences are SEHNR and FQNEAQ (reference sequence). CDR3 length equals 14 residues. Worth noting for this clonotype: What it recognizes is unknown. Germline is not matched at one junction end, which may reflect a read error.

RNA transcripts gave rise to amplified TCR beta CDR3 regions. Using the HTBI primer set, a first-round RT-PCR was run on the TCR CDR3. From the multiplex PCR reads, TCRdb called clonotypes with MiXCR, one entry per CDR3 protein. Of 550,000 to 700,000 distinct CDR3 sequences in the sample, 14% to 15% were seen once. The TCR sequence derives from a middle-aged woman with Graves' ophthalmopathy. V usage is TRBV7-9 and J usage is TRBJ1-2; D not resolved. Sequenced material: blood. The CDR3 region is CAGSSLADNYGYTF. CDR3 nucleotide sequence: TGTGCCGGCAGCTCTTTGGCAGATAACTATGGCTACACCTTC. Supplemented by reference TRBV7-9 and TRBJ1-2, the full variable domain reads DTGVSQNPRHKITKRGQNVTFRCDPISEHNRLYWYRQTLGQGPEFLTYFQNEAQLEKSRLLSDRFSAERPKGSFSTLEIQRTEQGDSAMYLCAGSSLADNYGYTFGSGTRLTVV.